This TCR beta chain was recorded in a study of CD8+ T cells in alopecia areata. About the research overall: Tofacitinib administration to treated patients was oral, at 5 to 10 mg twice daily.

The V and J ends lost 0 bases and 4 bases, in that order; junction bases with no gene match: 5. The CDR3 is 15 amino acids. Germline CDR1 is LGHNA and CDR2 is YSLEER. Alopecia areata patients had lesional scalp punch biopsies and peripheral blood taken from them. Worth noting for this clone: As yet, its antigen is unknown.

RNA was extracted and reverse transcribed into cDNA as the sequencing template. Repertoires were generated with immunoSEQ multiplex PCR, while TCRdb's copy carries only in-frame clones and drops some. The sample shows roughly 8,000 clones, 60% to 80% of them seen only once. Broader study findings: Alopecia totalis/universalis scalp especially showed more expanded CD8+ clones than normal scalp. Sequences from scalp samples also cover resident alphabeta T cells of normal skin. Against the mouse data, patients shared TCRs less clearly, possibly for HLA reasons.

The receptor comes from a human donor with alopecia areata. This sequence joins TRBV4-3 and TRBJ1-2; TRBD1 matches 7 bases. The material sequenced was skin, taken at week 0. The CDR3 DNA follows: TGCGCCAGCAGCCAAGATCCCGGGACAGTCTATGGCTACACCTTC. Its protein is CASSQDPGTVYGYTF.